A single sample gave rise to the 19 T cell receptor beta chains below, sequenced in a study of T-cell memory formation after mild COVID-19. TCRdb recomputed calls from the 5' RACE reads with MiXCR, one row per CDR3 protein. The data hold 400,000 to 500,000 distinct CDR3 sequences, with over 15% observed a single time. The sequenced material came from PBMCs or a T cell subset sorted from them (not recorded which). These receptor sequences come from a young man who had mild COVID-19 (a few samples of this study predate the infection). Cell type and time point are not known.

The rearrangement joins TRBV5-1 to TRBJ2-7; D not resolved. This CDR3 has 14 residues. From germline, CDR1 is SGHRS and CDR2 YFSETQ. V lost 4 bases, J lost 1 base, and 12 bases lay in between. DNA of the CDR3: TGCGCCAGCAGCACGGCCATCTTGTCCTACGAGCAGTACTTC. Its protein product is CASSTAILSYEQYF.

This clonotype has more than one count but fewer than ten. The CDR3: CASSPKSGDTQYF. CDR3 nucleotides: TGTGCCAGCAGCCCAAAAAGCGGAGATACGCAGTATTTT. This chain links TRBV7-9 with TRBJ2-3, with D maybe TRBD2 (5 bases). Trimming removed 5 bases from V and 5 bases from J, with 11 bases in between. This CDR3 spans 13 amino acids. Looked up from germline, CDR1 is SEHNR and CDR2 is FQNEAQ (reference sequence).

This clonotype came up once. V is TRBV10-2 and J is TRBJ2-1; TRBD2 might be the D (5 bases). Deletions cut 10 bases from V and 7 bases from J, with 17 bases between. There are 13 residues in the CDR3. Germline CDR1 WSHSY, CDR2 SAAADI. CDR3 in amino acids: CATRDRARNEQFF. DNA of the CDR3: TGCGCCACCCGGGATCGGGCAAGGAATGAGCAGTTCTTC.

This clonotype was detected only a few times. The chain has TRBV7-9 and TRBJ1-5; D not resolved. There are 14 residues in the CDR3. Germline CDR1 and CDR2: SEHNR and FQNEAQ (reference sequence). With 4 bases removed from V and 3 bases from J, the gap between germline ends came to 10 bases. In DNA, the CDR3 is TGTGCCAGCAGCTCTATGGGTCCCAATCAGCCCCAGCATTTT. It specifies CASSSMGPNQPQHF.

The chain uses TRBV7-2 and TRBJ2-3; the D is unclear. CDR1 SGHTA and CDR2 FQGNSA come from the germline V gene. The length of the CDR3 is 15 residues. V gave up 4 bases and J gave up 1 base, with 12 bases separating them. In DNA, the CDR3 is TGTGCCAGCAGCTCCCAGGTGTCGCGCACAGATACGCAGTATTTT. Its translation: CASSSQVSRTDTQYF.

CDR3 bases: TGTGCCAGCAGCCCCCTCGGGGCCGTGTCCTACAATGAGCAGTTCTTC. Translation gives CASSPLGAVSYNEQFF. The chain joins TRBV3-1 to TRBJ2-1, with D tentatively TRBD1 or TRBD2 (5 bases each). CDR1 is LGHDT and CDR2 is YNNKEL in the germline V gene (reference sequence). This CDR3 has 16 residues. V was clipped by 4 bases and J by 1 base, with 14 bases between them.

This clonotype was counted between two and nine times. V gene TRBV4-3 combines with J gene TRBJ1-3; D is unresolved. V lost 1 base and J lost 2, with 12 bases in between. This CDR3 is built from 16 residues. Germline V gene data show CDR1 as LGHNA and CDR2 as YSLEER. The CDR3 nucleotides read TGCGCCAGCAGCCAAGTTTTGGCTCGGGCTGGAAACACCATATATTTT. Translated: CASSQVLARAGNTIYF.

This clonotype was found a few times. The V call is TRBV12-3 or TRBV12-4, the J call TRBJ2-1; 11 bases align to TRBD2. V lost 3 bases to trimming and J lost 6 bases; unmatched junction nucleotides: 4. This CDR3 contains 15 residues. The CDR3 DNA reads as TGTGCCAGCAGTTTTGTCACTAGCGGGGGCAATGAGCAGTTCTTC. This translates into CASSFVTSGGNEQFF.

V is TRBV18 and J is TRBJ2-1; tentative D call: TRBD2 (5 bases). Germline CDR1 KGHSH, CDR2 LQKENI. The CDR3 has 12 amino acids. V was trimmed by 5 bases and J by 6 bases, leaving 8 bases between them. CDR3 sequence: CASSERTNEQFF. The CDR3 DNA reads TGTGCCAGCTCAGAGCGGACCAATGAGCAGTTCTTC.

This clonotype was seen only a few times. The rearrangement uses TRBV29-1 and TRBJ1-5, with 7 bases matching TRBD1. The CDR3 totals 17 residues. Trimming took 3 bases from V and 0 from J; bases not matched to a gene: 11. The V gene's germline CDR1 is SQVTM and CDR2 ANQGSEA. CDR3 region: CSVEKRDRVYSNQPQHF. CDR3 nucleotide sequence: TGCAGCGTTGAGAAGAGAGACAGGGTTTATAGCAATCAGCCCCAGCATTTT.

The rearrangement joins TRBV5-1 to TRBJ2-2, with no clear D. V lost 0 bases and J lost 0, with 6 bases in between. The germline V gene has CDR1 SGHRS and CDR2 YFSETQ. The CDR3 consists of 15 residues. The CDR3 protein is CASSLGSSNTGELFF. The CDR3 DNA is TGCGCCAGCAGCTTGGGTAGTTCGAACACCGGGGAGCTGTTTTTT.

This clonotype turned up a few times. V and J are TRBV4-1 and TRBJ1-1; a possible D gene is TRBD1 (5 bases). The CDR3 has 14 amino acids. Between the trimmed V and J ends, which lost 0 bases and 9 bases, there was a span of 14 bases. Germline V gene sequence: CDR1 MGHRA, CDR2 YSYEKL. The chain's CDR3 is CASSQDPGLGQAFF. The CDR3 DNA sequence: TGCGCCAGCAGCCAAGATCCGGGTCTGGGACAAGCTTTCTTT.

This clonotype occurred a few times. This chain links TRBV11-2 with TRBJ2-2, with 11 bases fitting TRBD2. The germline V gene has CDR1 SGHAT and CDR2 FQNNGV. The V and J ends lost 4 bases and 3 bases, in that order; junction bases with no gene match: 4. The CDR3 extends over 16 amino acids. CDR3 sequence: CASSSELAGDTGELFF. The CDR3 DNA is TGTGCCAGCAGCTCGGAACTAGCGGGGGACACCGGGGAGCTGTTTTTT.

The sample holds a few counts of this clonotype. This chain connects TRBV28 to TRBJ2-7; TRBD2 matches at 7 bases. CDR3 size: 15 residues. The V gene end was trimmed by 4 bases and the J gene end by 4 bases; junction bases not matched to a gene: 10. Germline assignment: CDR1 MDHEN and CDR2 SYDVKM. The CDR3 region is CASSSPGAGRYEQYV. The CDR3 bases are TGTGCCAGCAGTTCTCCTGGAGCGGGGCGTTACGAGCAGTACGTC.

This clonotype has only a few counts. The rearrangement uses TRBV10-3 and TRBJ2-6; no clear D gene. Germline V gives CDR1 ENHRY, CDR2 SYGVKD. CDR3 size: 14 residues. Trimming left V 8 bases short and J 4 bases short, with 12 bases between. The CDR3 bases are TGTGCCATCGGAATAGGAGCCGGGGCCAACGTCCTGACTTTC. It translates to CAIGIGAGANVLTF.

This chain links TRBV7-2 with TRBJ2-1; 9 nucleotides align to TRBD2. After removal of 3 bases from V and 0 bases from J, the junction contained 6 bases not matched to a gene. Germline V gene data show CDR1 as SGHTA and CDR2 as FQGNSA. The CDR3 sequence is 17 residues long. CDR3 nucleotide sequence: TGTGCCAGCAGCTTGTCTAGCGGGGAGATCTCCTACAATGAGCAGTTCTTC. It yields the protein CASSLSSGEISYNEQFF. Complete variable domain (other parts from reference TRBV7-2 and TRBJ2-1): GAGVSQSPSNKVTEKGKDVELRCDPISGHTALYWYRQSLGQGLEFLIYFQGNSAPDKSGLPSDRFSAERTGGSVSTLTIQRTQQEDSAVYLCASSLSSGEISYNEQFFGPGTRLTVL.

This clonotype occurred many times. This chain uses TRBV6-6 with TRBJ2-3; no firm D call. The CDR3 spans 12 residues. In germline, CDR1 is MNHNY, CDR2 SVGAGI (reference sequence). V dropped 5 bases and J dropped 6 bases, with 9 bases sitting between them. CDR3 DNA sequence: TGTGCCAGCAGTACATATATTGATACGCAGTATTTT. It is translated as CASSTYIDTQYF.

V and J are TRBV7-6 and TRBJ2-5; maybe TRBD2 (5 bases). V lost 5 bases to trimming and J lost 5 bases, with 15 bases between them. In germline, CDR1 is SGHVS, CDR2 FNYEAQ. The CDR3 extends over 14 amino acids. In DNA, the CDR3 is TGTGCCAGCAGCCCGGGCCCATCGGGGGAGACCCAGTACTTC. Amino acid sequence: CASSPGPSGETQYF.

The chain combines TRBV5-1 with TRBJ2-5; D gene ambiguous. Germline V CDR1 and CDR2: SGHRS, YFSETQ. The CDR3 is made up of 14 amino acids. Trimming removed 5 bases at V and 6 bases at J, with 17 bases between. DNA of the CDR3: TGCGCCAGCAGTTCCCCAGACCCAACCAAGACCCAGTACTTC. Translation: CASSSPDPTKTQYF.